This entry lists 22 T cell receptor beta chains sequenced from one sample in a study of CD8+ T cells in alopecia areata. As to treatment: oral pan-JAK inhibitor, 5-10 mg twice daily. Following RNA extraction, reverse transcription yielded cDNA that acted as the sequencing template. TCRdb's table, derived via immunoSEQ multiplex PCR, lists solely in-frame clones and lacks some. Of hundreds of thousands of clones listed, approximately 72% are singletons. Here the sequenced sample was CD4+ T cells sorted from blood, taken around week 46, from a patient treated with tofacitinib. The receptor set was obtained from a human donor with alopecia areata.

The gene calls are TRBV7-9 and TRBJ1-2; the D is unclear. Per germline, CDR1 SEHNR and CDR2 FQNEAQ (reference sequence). The CDR3 is 12 amino acids. V shed 5 bases and J shed 3 bases, with 7 bases lying between them. The CDR3 reads CASSPQHYGYTF. The CDR3 DNA reads TGTGCCAGCAGCCCACAGCACTATGGCTACACCTTC.

The chain employs TRBV18 and TRBJ2-6; 8 positions match TRBD1. V was pared by 2 bases and J by 0 bases, with 3 bases of the junction left unmatched. The CDR3 loop spans 17 amino acids. Germline V lookup: CDR1 KGHSH, CDR2 LQKENI. The CDR3 spells CASSPRGQVSGANVLTF. Written as DNA, the CDR3 is TGTGCCAGCTCACCAAGGGGACAGGTCTCTGGGGCCAACGTCCTGACTTTC.

On this clone: Other DNA sequences of this sample code for an identical CDR3. J is TRBJ1-2 and V is TRBV25-1; D is unresolved. Germline V lookup: CDR1 MGHDK, CDR2 SYGVNS. V was cut by 3 bases and J by 0 bases, with 5 bases left in between. The CDR3 has 13 residues. Here the CDR3 reads CASSDAANYGYTF. CDR3 sequence (DNA): TGTGCCAGCAGTGATGCAGCTAACTATGGCTACACCTTC.

The V gene is TRBV6-6, the J gene TRBJ1-2, with 11 nucleotides matching TRBD1. From germline, CDR1 is MNHNY and CDR2 SVGAGI (reference sequence). V lost 7 bases to trimming and J lost 4 bases; unmatched junction nucleotides: 5. There are 14 residues in the CDR3. For the CDR3, the DNA is TGTGCCAGCAAAAGGGACAGGGGGTTCTATGGCTACACCTTC. It specifies CASKRDRGFYGYTF.

The chain has TRBV4-3 and TRBJ1-6, with 7 bases fitting TRBD1. Germline values: CDR1 LGHNA, CDR2 YSLEER. V dropped 5 bases and J dropped 7; count of bases not matched to a gene: 11. The CDR3 runs to 16 residues. The CDR3 here is CASSKGQGGWNSPLHF. The CDR3 DNA follows: TGCGCCAGCAGCAAAGGGCAGGGGGGTTGGAATTCACCCCTCCACTTT.

This clone has just a few counts. The CDR3 loop reads CATRTGKNTGELFF. CDR3 sequence (DNA): TGTGCCACCAGGACAGGGAAAAACACCGGGGAGCTGTTTTTT. This rearrangement joins TRBV15 to TRBJ2-2; 7 nucleotides align to TRBD1. CDR1 is LNHNV and CDR2 is YYDKDF in the germline V gene (reference sequence). The CDR3 runs to 14 residues. The V and J ends lost 6 bases and 2 bases, in that order; junction bases with no gene match: 3. Together with reference TRBV15 and TRBJ2-2, the CDR3 gives the full variable domain: DAMVIQNPRYQVTQFGKPVTLSCSQTLNHNVMYWYQQKSSQAPKLLFHYYDKDFNNEADTPDNFQSRRPNTSFCFLDIRSPGLGDTAMYLCATRTGKNTGELFFGEGSRLTVL.

The rearrangement joins TRBV7-2 to TRBJ2-7, with 8 bases that match TRBD1. Trimming cost V 1 base and J 5 bases; bases outside gene matches: 4. The CDR3 has 14 residues. Germline CDR1 and CDR2: SGHTA and FQGNSA. For the CDR3, the DNA is TGTGCCAGCAGCTTAGACGGACAGGGCCACGAGCAGTACTTC. Translating it yields CASSLDGQGHEQYF.

V usage is TRBV7-2 and J usage is TRBJ2-7; 7 nucleotides match TRBD1. The CDR3 contains 16 residues. V lost 0 bases to trimming and J lost 3 bases; unmatched junction nucleotides: 8. The V gene's germline CDR1 is SGHTA and CDR2 FQGNSA. The CDR3, as DNA: TGTGCCAGCAGCTTAGCACAGGGGCAGGGGCTCTACGAGCAGTACTTC. It translates to CASSLAQGQGLYEQYF.

This clone appeared a single time. This chain connects TRBV18 to TRBJ2-1, with D tentatively TRBD2 (5 bases). Per the germline V gene, CDR1 is KGHSH and CDR2 is LQKENI. The length of the CDR3 is 16 residues. The V gene lost 4 bases and the J gene lost 4 bases, with 17 bases spanning the gap. Here the CDR3 reads CASSLKTGSRYNEQFF. The CDR3 coding sequence is TGTGCCAGCTCACTGAAAACGGGATCGAGGTACAATGAGCAGTTCTTC.

V usage is TRBV6-6 and J usage is TRBJ1-1; D unclear. The germline CDR1 and CDR2 sequences are MNHNY and SVGAGI (reference sequence). The V and J ends lost 3 bases and 1 base respectively, with 9 bases between them. This CDR3 is built from 14 residues. This CDR3 is CASSYLGQNTEAFF. CDR3 in DNA: TGTGCCAGCAGTTATCTAGGGCAGAACACTGAAGCTTTCTTT.

In the case of this clone: Different DNA sequences within this sample yield the same CDR3. V usage is TRBV4-3 and J usage is TRBJ2-6, with D perhaps matching TRBD2 (6 bases). This CDR3 has 15 amino acids. Germline lookup yields CDR1 LGHNA and CDR2 YSLEER. V dropped 1 base and J dropped 2 bases, with 6 bases sitting between them. CDR3 sequence: CASSQGGAGANVLTF. For the CDR3, the DNA is TGCGCCAGCAGCCAAGGGGGGGCTGGGGCCAACGTCCTGACTTTC.

This chain joins TRBV10-3 and TRBJ1-1; 7 bases are a match to TRBD1. The junction had 10 bases not matched to a gene; V was cut back by 2 bases and J by 1 base. CDR3 length: 17 amino acids. CDR1 and CDR2 (germline): ENHRY, SYGVKD. As DNA, the CDR3 is TGTGCCATCAGTGAGGGCCAGACAGGGCCCCAGAACACTGAAGCTTTCTTT. Its protein product is CAISEGQTGPQNTEAFF.

The chain combines TRBV6-1 with TRBJ1-5, with D maybe TRBD1 (6 bases). V lost 7 bases and J 6 bases, leaving 19 bases between the germline ends. The CDR3 has 15 amino acids. Germline CDR1 and CDR2: MNHNS and SASEGT. The CDR3 loop reads CASKATGYLSQPQHF. The CDR3 DNA follows: TGTGCCAGCAAAGCGACAGGTTATCTTAGTCAGCCCCAGCATTTT.

The gene calls are TRBV19 and TRBJ2-5; D is unresolved. V was shortened by 5 bases and J by 4 bases, with 8 bases between the two germline ends. This CDR3 is built from 12 residues. CDR1 and CDR2 from the germline V gene are LNHDA and SQIVND (reference sequence). This CDR3 reads CASSAVPETQYF. As DNA, the CDR3 is TGTGCCAGTAGTGCGGTTCCAGAGACCCAGTACTTC.

J is TRBJ1-2 and V is TRBV30; D gene uncertain. The CDR3 consists of 13 residues. Trimming shortened V by 4 bases and J by 4 bases, and 13 bases separated the two germline ends. Germline V gene sequence: CDR1 GTSNPN, CDR2 SVGIG (reference sequence). DNA of the CDR3: TGTGCCTGGACCCTAAGTCGGAGCTATGGCTACACCTTC. Protein product: CAWTLSRSYGYTF.

This chain connects TRBV19 to TRBJ1-6; D possibly corresponds to TRBD1 (5 bases). This CDR3 has 14 amino acids. V shed 5 bases and J shed 10 bases, with 15 bases lying between them. The germline CDR1 and CDR2 sequences are LNHDA and SQIVND (reference sequence). The CDR3 nucleotides read TGTGCCAGTAGTCACGGGGCGGTAGGCTCACCCCTCCACTTT. It is translated as CASSHGAVGSPLHF.

The rearrangement joins TRBV30 to TRBJ2-7, with unresolved D. CDR1 is GTSNPN and CDR2 is SVGIG in the germline V gene (reference sequence). The CDR3 is 14 residues long. V was shortened by 6 bases and J by 1 base, with 16 bases between the two germline ends. The CDR3 bases are TGTGCCTGCAATAATGGCCGCAGGTCCTACGAGCAGTACTTC. It translates to CACNNGRRSYEQYF.

The CDR3 nucleotides read TGCAGCGTGGTGACGGGACAGGGCTTTAGCACAGATACGCAGTATTTT. Translation gives CSVVTGQGFSTDTQYF. The V call is TRBV29-1, the J call TRBJ2-3, with 9 bases identical to TRBD1. Trimming removed 6 bases from V and 0 bases from J; junction bases left unmatched: 10. The CDR3 length is 16 residues. Germline CDR1 reads SQVTM; CDR2 reads ANQGSEA.

This clone was observed a handful of times. V usage is TRBV5-1 and J usage is TRBJ2-3; 8 bases fit TRBD2. CDR3 length equals 15 residues. Germline V gives CDR1 SGHRS, CDR2 YFSETQ. J lost 5 bases, V lost 2 bases, and 7 bases had no gene match. DNA for the CDR3: TGCGCCAGCAGCTTAGCGGGGGATTACCTAGATACGCAGTATTTT. It yields the protein CASSLAGDYLDTQYF. The full variable domain, in which reference TRBV5-1 and TRBJ2-3 provide the parts outside the CDR3, is KAGVTQTPRYLIKTRGQQVTLSCSPISGHRSVSWYQQTPGQGLQFLFEYFSETQRNKGNFPGRFSGRQFSNSRSEMNVSTLELGDSALYLCASSLAGDYLDTQYFGPGTRLTVL.

A remark on this clone: Germline is not matched at one junction end, which may reflect a read error. J is TRBJ2-3 and V is TRBV4-3, with 8 nucleotides matching TRBD2. The germline V gene encodes CDR1 LGHNA and CDR2 YSLEER. The CDR3 has 16 residues. The CDR3, as DNA: TGCGCCAGCAGCCAAGATACCAGCGGGAGCACAGATACGCTGTATTTT. It translates to CASSQDTSGSTDTLYF.

This chain links TRBV10-3 with TRBJ2-7, with 7 bases fitting TRBD2. With V trimmed by 10 bases and J by 5 bases, 17 bases remained unmatched. This CDR3 region has 15 residues. Germline CDR1 is ENHRY and CDR2 is SYGVKD. Here the CDR3 reads CATRNNRGVGDEQYF. The CDR3 DNA reads as TGTGCCACTAGGAACAACCGGGGGGTTGGCGACGAGCAGTACTTC.

V usage is TRBV18 and J usage is TRBJ1-1; 7 positions match TRBD1. The germline CDR1 and CDR2 sequences are KGHSH and LQKENI. The CDR3 totals 13 residues. The V segment lost 8 bases and the J segment 1 base; nucleotides outside the gene matches: 4. The CDR3 nucleotides read TGTGCCAGCAGACAGGGAGGGAACACTGAAGCTTTCTTT. This sequence encodes CASRQGGNTEAFF.